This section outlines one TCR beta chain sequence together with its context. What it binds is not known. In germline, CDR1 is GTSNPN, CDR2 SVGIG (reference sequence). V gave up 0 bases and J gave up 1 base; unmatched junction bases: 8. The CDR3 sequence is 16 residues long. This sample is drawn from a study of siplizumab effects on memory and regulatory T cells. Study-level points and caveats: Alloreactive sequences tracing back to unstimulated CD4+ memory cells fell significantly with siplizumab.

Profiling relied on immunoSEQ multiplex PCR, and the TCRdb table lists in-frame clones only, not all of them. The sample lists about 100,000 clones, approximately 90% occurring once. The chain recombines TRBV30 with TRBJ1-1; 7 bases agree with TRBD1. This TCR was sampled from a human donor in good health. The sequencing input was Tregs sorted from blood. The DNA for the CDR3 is TGTGCCTGGAGTGTACGCCCCAACAGGGGGAACACTGAAGCTTTCTTT. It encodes CAWSVRPNRGNTEAFF.